The rows below give T cell receptor beta chains drawn from one sample of a study of cytomegalovirus exposure and HLA in healthy donors. Assay: immunoSEQ multiplex PCR; the TCRdb copy retains only in-frame clones and omits some. The repertoire holds more than 90,000 clones, with around 80% as singletons. What was sequenced was PBMCs. The source is a human donor in good health. Each CDR3 is given with its conserved first and last residue. A D gene is named only where the DNA matches it firmly. Some rows have no size entry. The others give once, few or many, or a class for an expanded clone.

cdr3_nt,cdr3_aa,d_call,clone_size,v_call,j_call
TGTGCCAGCAGACTCGACAGGTTAGACGAGCAGTACTTC,CASRLDRLDEQYF,.,.,TRBV5-4,TRBJ2-7
TGCGCCAGCAGCTACGTGACAGGTTCCGGGGAGCTGTTTTTT,CASSYVTGSGELFF,.,.,TRBV5-1,TRBJ2-2
TGTGCCAGCAGCGGGGACATAAAAGAGACCCAGTACTTC,CASSGDIKETQYF,.,.,TRBV9,TRBJ2-5
TGTGCCAGCAGCGTCGGGACAGGGCCTAACACCGGGGAGCTGTTTTTT,CASSVGTGPNTGELFF,TRBD1,.,TRBV9,TRBJ2-2
TGTGCAAGTCGCTTAGAGAGCGGGAGGGGGGAGGAGCAGTTCTTC,CASRLESGRGEEQFF,.,.,TRBV12-2,TRBJ2-1
TGTGCCAGCAGCTCATTGTCAGATACGCAGTATTTT,CASSSLSDTQYF,.,.,TRBV7-2,TRBJ2-3
TGTGCCAGTAGTAGCGGGGTTCAAGAGACCCAGTACTTC,CASSSGVQETQYF,.,.,TRBV19,TRBJ2-5
TGTGCCAGCTCACGAGGTAGCGGGAGTGTGTACGAGCAGTACTTC,CASSRGSGSVYEQYF,TRBD2,.,TRBV18,TRBJ2-7
TGTGCCAGCAGGGTAGATATTGCCCAGCCCCAGCATTTT,CASRVDIAQPQHF,.,.,TRBV6-5,TRBJ1-5
TGTGCCAGTAGTATTATGCAGGGATTGGGCAATCAGCCCCAGCATTTT,CASSIMQGLGNQPQHF,.,.,TRBV19,TRBJ1-5
TGTGCCGCAAAGGGGCGATATGACCCAAACATTCAGTACTTC,CAAKGRYDPNIQYF,.,once,TRBV6-1,TRBJ2-4
TGTGCCAGCAGCTTAGACTGGACAGGGGTCGGCTACACCTTC,CASSLDWTGVGYTF,TRBD1,once,TRBV11-3,TRBJ1-2
TGCGCCAGCAGGGCAGGGTCAAAGATAGAGACCCAGTACTTC,CASRAGSKIETQYF,.,.,TRBV5-1,TRBJ2-5
TGTGCCAGCAGTGCGCGCGGGACTAGCCTTCGGGAGCAGTACTTC,CASSARGTSLREQYF,TRBD2,.,TRBV25-1,TRBJ2-5
TGTGCCAGCAGCACCCCGAGGGGGGGCAGAGATACGCAGTATTTT,CASSTPRGGRDTQYF,.,once,TRBV9,TRBJ2-3
TGTGCCAGCTCACTTGTAGATGAAAAACTGTTTTTT,CASSLVDEKLFF,.,.,TRBV18,TRBJ1-4
TGTGCCAGCCGAAATAGCGGGGGTTTCCCTACGGATACGCAGTATTTT,CASRNSGGFPTDTQYF,TRBD2,.,TRBV18,TRBJ2-3
TGTGCCAGCAGCTCCCCGGGACAGGGGTCCTACGAGCAGTACTTC,CASSSPGQGSYEQYF,TRBD1,few,TRBV5-6,TRBJ2-7
TGTGCCAGCAGTGAAGCGCAGGGGTGGCGGGAGAAGAATTCACCCCTCCACTTT,CASSEAQGWREKNSPLHF,.,.,TRBV2,TRBJ1-6
TGTGCCTGGAAGAGGCAGGGGGCTTCGGGTTCACCCCTCCACTTT,CAWKRQGASGSPLHF,TRBD1,.,TRBV30,TRBJ1-6
TGTGCCAGCACCGGACAGGGGGCGAGCTTTTCCAACACTGAAGCTTTCTTT,CASTGQGASFSNTEAFF,TRBD1,.,TRBV7-9,TRBJ1-1
TGCAGCGTTGAAGATCCACCCCGGGATGAGCAGTTCTTC,CSVEDPPRDEQFF,.,.,TRBV29-1,TRBJ2-1
TGTGCCAGCAGCGTCTATAACTATGGCTACACCTTC,CASSVYNYGYTF,.,.,TRBV2,TRBJ1-2
TGTGCCAGCAGGGACCGGGACAGGAACTACGAGCAGTACTTC,CASRDRDRNYEQYF,TRBD1,few,TRBV6-1,TRBJ2-7
TGTGCCAGCAGCCCCGCGAATAACAGGGGGGATGAGCAGTACTTC,CASSPANNRGDEQYF,TRBD1,.,TRBV7-2,TRBJ2-7
TGTGCCAGCAGTTTAATGAAGGTGCGGGGGGGGGCCCGGGATACGCAGTATTTT,CASSLMKVRGGARDTQYF,TRBD2,.,TRBV27,TRBJ2-3
TGTGCCAGCAGCTTTCCAGGGGGGTCCTACGAGCAGTACTTC,CASSFPGGSYEQYF,.,.,TRBV11-2,TRBJ2-7
TGTGCCAGCAGTTACAGTCCCGGGAGCGCTTTCTTT,CASSYSPGSAFF,.,.,TRBV6-6,TRBJ1-1